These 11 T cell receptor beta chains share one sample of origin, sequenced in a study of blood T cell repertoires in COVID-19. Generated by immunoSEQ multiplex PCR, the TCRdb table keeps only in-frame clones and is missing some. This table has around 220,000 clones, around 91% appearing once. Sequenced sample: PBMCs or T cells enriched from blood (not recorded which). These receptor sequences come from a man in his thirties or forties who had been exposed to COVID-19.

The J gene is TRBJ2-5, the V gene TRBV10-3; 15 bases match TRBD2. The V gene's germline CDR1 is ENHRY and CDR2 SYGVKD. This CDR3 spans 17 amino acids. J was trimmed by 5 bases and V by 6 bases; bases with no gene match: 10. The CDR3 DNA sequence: TGTGCCATCAGGAAAGGGACTAGCGGGGGGCTCGCGGAGACCCAGTACTTC. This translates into CAIRKGTSGGLAETQYF.

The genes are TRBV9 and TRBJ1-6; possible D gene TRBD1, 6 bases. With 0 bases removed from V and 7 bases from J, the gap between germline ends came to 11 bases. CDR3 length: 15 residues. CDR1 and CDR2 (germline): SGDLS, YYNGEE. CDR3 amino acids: CASSVATGTNSPLHF. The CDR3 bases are TGTGCCAGCAGCGTAGCTACAGGGACGAATTCACCCCTCCACTTT.

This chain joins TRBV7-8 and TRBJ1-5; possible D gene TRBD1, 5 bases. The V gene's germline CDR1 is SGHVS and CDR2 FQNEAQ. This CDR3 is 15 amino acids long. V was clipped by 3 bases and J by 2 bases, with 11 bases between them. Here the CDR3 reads CASSLLAGGNQPQHF. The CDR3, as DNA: TGTGCCAGCAGCTTGCTCGCGGGGGGCAATCAGCCCCAGCATTTT.

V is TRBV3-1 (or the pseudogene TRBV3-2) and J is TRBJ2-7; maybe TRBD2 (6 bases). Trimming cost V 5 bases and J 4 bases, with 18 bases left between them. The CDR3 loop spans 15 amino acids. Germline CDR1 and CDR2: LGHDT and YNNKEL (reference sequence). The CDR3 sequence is CASSLSGGARYEQYF. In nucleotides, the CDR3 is TGTGCCAGCAGCTTATCTGGAGGGGCGAGATACGAGCAGTACTTC.

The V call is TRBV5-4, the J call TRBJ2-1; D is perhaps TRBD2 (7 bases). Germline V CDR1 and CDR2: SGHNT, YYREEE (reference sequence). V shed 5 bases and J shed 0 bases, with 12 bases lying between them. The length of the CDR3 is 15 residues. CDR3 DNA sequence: TGTGCCAGCAGGGAGAGGGGGGGCTCCTACAATGAGCAGTTCTTC. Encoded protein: CASRERGGSYNEQFF.

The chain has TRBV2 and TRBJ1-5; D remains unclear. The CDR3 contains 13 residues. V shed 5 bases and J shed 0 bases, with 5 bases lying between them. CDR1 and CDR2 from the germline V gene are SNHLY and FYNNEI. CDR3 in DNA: TGTGCCAGCAGTTTAGATAGCAATCAGCCCCAGCATTTT. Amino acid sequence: CASSLDSNQPQHF.

As DNA, the CDR3 is TGCGCCAGCAGCTTGTCAGGGGGGTTAGCGACCCAGTACTTC. It yields the protein CASSLSGGLATQYF. V and J are TRBV5-1 and TRBJ2-5; the D gene is possibly TRBD1 (7 bases). Germline lookup yields CDR1 SGHRS and CDR2 YFSETQ. CDR3 length: 14 residues. Trimming stripped 1 base from V and 7 bases from J, with 14 bases between.

The CDR3 region is CASSPGGYEQYF. For the CDR3, the DNA is TGTGCCAGCAGCCCCGGGGGCTACGAGCAGTACTTC. The chain is built from TRBV6-5 and TRBJ2-7; maybe TRBD2 (6 bases). The germline V and J ends were trimmed by 6 bases and 3 bases, with 9 bases remaining between them. Germline CDR1 and CDR2: MNHEY and SVGAGI. CDR3 length equals 12 residues.

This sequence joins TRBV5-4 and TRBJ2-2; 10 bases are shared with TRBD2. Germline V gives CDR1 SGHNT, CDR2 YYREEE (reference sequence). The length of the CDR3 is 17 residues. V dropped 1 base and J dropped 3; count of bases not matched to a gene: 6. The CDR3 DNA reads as TGTGCCAGCAGCTTGCTCTTAGCGGGGGGTCACACCGGGGAGCTGTTTTTT. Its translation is CASSLLLAGGHTGELFF.

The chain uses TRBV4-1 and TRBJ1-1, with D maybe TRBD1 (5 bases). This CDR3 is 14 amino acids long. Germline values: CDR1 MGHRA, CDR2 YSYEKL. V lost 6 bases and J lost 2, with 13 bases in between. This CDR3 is CASSIWTSNTEAFF. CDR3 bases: TGCGCCAGCAGTATTTGGACAAGCAACACTGAAGCTTTCTTT.

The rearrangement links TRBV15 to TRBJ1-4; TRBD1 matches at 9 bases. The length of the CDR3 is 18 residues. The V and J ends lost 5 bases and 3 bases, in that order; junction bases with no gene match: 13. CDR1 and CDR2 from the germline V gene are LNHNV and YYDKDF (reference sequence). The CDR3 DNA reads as TGTGCCACCAGCGGTAGGACAGGGGCCAGGCGAGCTAATGAAAAACTGTTTTTT. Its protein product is CATSGRTGARRANEKLFF.